This passage covers 3 T cell receptor beta chains from one sample sequenced in a study of blood T cell repertoires in COVID-19. Assay used: immunoSEQ multiplex PCR; TCRdb lists only in-frame clones, some missing. The sample carries 150,000 to 200,000 clones, approximately 90% recorded once. Source material: peripheral blood. Receptor source: a human donor in a cohort sampled during active COVID-19.

The V and J genes are TRBV19 and TRBJ2-5, with a weak D call TRBD2 (5 bases). The CDR3 extends over 12 amino acids. V gave up 1 base and J gave up 5 bases, with 5 bases separating them. The germline V gene encodes CDR1 LNHDA and CDR2 SQIVND (reference sequence). CDR3 amino acids: CASSIAGETQYF. The CDR3, as DNA: TGTGCCAGTAGTATAGCGGGGGAGACCCAGTACTTC.

The gene calls are TRBV6-2 or TRBV6-3 and TRBJ1-1; 9 nucleotides agree with TRBD1. V was clipped by 5 bases and J by 0 bases; unmatched bases: 13. The CDR3 loop spans 18 amino acids. The V gene's germline CDR1 is MNHEY and CDR2 SVGEGT. The CDR3 region has the DNA TGTGCCAGCAGTACCCCCGGGACAGGGAAGCGGATGAACACTGAAGCTTTCTTT. As protein: CASSTPGTGKRMNTEAFF.

The table lists this clone with a few counts. The chain joins TRBV7-9 to TRBJ1-5, with 9 bases identical to TRBD1. V shed 4 bases and J 2 bases; nucleotides not matched to a gene: 3. There are 15 residues in the CDR3. CDR1 and CDR2 (germline): SEHNR, FQNEAQ (reference sequence). The CDR3 here is CASSSDRGGNQPQHF. The CDR3 DNA reads TGTGCCAGCAGCTCCGACAGGGGGGGCAATCAGCCCCAGCATTTT.